This is a list of T cell receptor beta chains from one sample in a study of T cells in tuberculosis. TCRdb keeps only in-frame clones here, not all; method: immunoSEQ multiplex PCR. The sample holds about 22,000 clones, 97% seen once. Sequencing was done on a sample of PBMCs. The receptor set was obtained from a donor between 5 and 29 years old with latent tuberculosis or without tuberculosis infection. Both conserved end residues are part of each CDR3. D genes are given only for firm matches.

v_call	j_call	d_call	cdr3_nt	cdr3_aa
TRBV25-1	TRBJ2-1	TRBD2	TGTGCCAGCAGCGGGGGGGTCACTAGCGGGATTTACAATGAGCAGTTCTTC	CASSGGVTSGIYNEQFF
TRBV19	TRBJ1-5	NA	TGTGCCAGTAGTATATACACGGGGGGCCAGCCCCAGCATTTT	CASSIYTGGQPQHF
TRBV2	TRBJ1-1	NA	TGTGCCAGCAGCGTTGGTAGGGGAACTGAAGCTTTCTTT	CASSVGRGTEAFF
TRBV7-2	TRBJ2-7	TRBD2	TGTGCCAGCAGCTTCCCTCTACTAGCGGGGGAGCAGTACTTC	CASSFPLLAGEQYF
TRBV27	TRBJ2-7	NA	TGTGCCAGCAGTTTCGGACAGCTATGGATCAACGAGCAGTACTTC	CASSFGQLWINEQYF
TRBV10-3	TRBJ1-1	NA	TGTGCTACGACGTCCCGGACTGAGATGAACACTGAAGCTTTCTTT	CATTSRTEMNTEAFF
TRBV2	TRBJ2-5	TRBD2	TGTGCCAGCAGGGCGACTAGCGGGGGCCCCTTAGGGACCCAGTACTTC	CASRATSGGPLGTQYF
TRBV2	TRBJ1-4	TRBD1	TGTGCCAGCAGCTTTGGGACAGTTGCAACTAATGAAAAACTGTTTTTT	CASSFGTVATNEKLFF
TRBV7-9	TRBJ2-2	NA	TGTGCCAGCAGCTATGGCCTCATCACCGGGGAGCTGTTTTTT	CASSYGLITGELFF
TRBV29-1	TRBJ2-7	NA	TGCAGCGTTGTTGTGGACTCAGAAACCTACGAGCAGTACTTC	CSVVVDSETYEQYF
TRBV11-1	TRBJ1-1	TRBD1	TGTGCCAGCAGCGCTCTAAACAGGGGAGCGGACACTGAAGCTTTCTTT	CASSALNRGADTEAFF
TRBV15	TRBJ2-1	TRBD2	TGTGCCACCAGCAGAGATCCGGTAGCGGGGCGTGAGCAGTTCTTC	CATSRDPVAGREQFF
TRBV5-6	TRBJ2-7	TRBD2	TGTGCCAGCAGCTTAATTAGCGGGGGGAAGAGGTCCTACGAGCAGTACTTC	CASSLISGGKRSYEQYF
TRBV19	TRBJ2-7	TRBD1	TGTGCCAGTAGTACGCCCGGGACAGCGGATTCCTACGAGCAGTACTTC	CASSTPGTADSYEQYF
TRBV4-3	TRBJ2-3	NA	TGCGCCAGCAGCCCCCGGGCAGGGCGGATGGGCGCAGATACGCAGTATTTT	CASSPRAGRMGADTQYF
TRBV9	TRBJ2-7	TRBD2	TGTGCCAGCAGCGGCGGGTCCGGGACTAGCACCTACGAGCAGTACTTC	CASSGGSGTSTYEQYF
TRBV11-3	TRBJ2-7	TRBD1	TGTGCCAGCAGCGTGGGACAGGGAACCTCCTACGAGCAGTACTTC	CASSVGQGTSYEQYF
TRBV6-5	TRBJ1-4	NA	TGTGCCACAAGAGCAACTAATGAAAAACTGTTTTTT	CATRATNEKLFF
TRBV25-1	TRBJ2-2	TRBD2	TGTGCCATTTCGGGGGGGATCAGCGGGGAGCTGTTTTTT	CAISGGISGELFF
TRBV7-9	TRBJ2-1	NA	TGTGCCAGCAGCTTCTTCCGACTCCCCGACAATGAGCAGTTCTTC	CASSFFRLPDNEQFF